This TCR beta chain was captured in a study of T and B cells in COVID-19 patients. TRB rearrangements were amplified by multiplex PCR with BIOMED2 TRB-A/B primers. A single record per CDR3 protein comes from TCRdb applying MiXCR to the multiplex PCR reads. The sample lists some 8,900 distinct CDR3 sequences, around a third occurring once. Blood genomic DNA input for TRB amplification was 250-500 ng. This clonotype was observed once. A much larger clone is a single base away; this may be a read error. This clonotype was obtained from a human donor who had recovered from COVID-19. Sequenced input: blood.

CDR3 loop: CSASPETSGPYEQYF. CDR3 in DNA: TGCAGCGCTAGTCCCGAGACTAGCGGACCCTACGAGCAGTACTTC. V and J are TRBV29-1 and TRBJ2-7, with 9 bases fitting TRBD2. This CDR3 contains 15 residues. V gave up 7 bases and J gave up 2 bases; unmatched junction bases: 12. Germline V gene sequence: CDR1 SQVTM, CDR2 ANQGSEA.